This T cell receptor (beta chain) appears in the sequencing data of a study of tumor-infiltrating lymphocytes in primary liver carcinoma. Joint extraction of RNA and DNA used roughly 18-34 mg of bulk tissue that was unsorted. From approximately 490 ng total RNA, TCR beta cDNA was generated with a primer in the constant region. Slightly modified ARM-PCR with three nested multiplex PCR rounds yielded TCR beta libraries. Both of the initial two PCR rounds ran for about 11 cycles and employed TRBV1-TRBV30 forward primers alongside a C-beta reverse primer. Via MiXCR, TCRdb re-called the multiplex PCR reads, giving one row per CDR3 protein. Of tens of thousands of distinct CDR3 sequences in the sample, 65% to 85% were seen once. This CDR3 is built from 14 residues. Germline-derived CDR1 and CDR2 are MGHRA and YSYEKL. The V end lost 3 bases, the J end lost 4 bases, and 12 bases lay between the germline ends.

The sample consisted of liver tumor tissue from sampling region 2. As to subset: tumor region T2, inferior pole. The receptor was derived from a man aged 40-55 years with primary liver carcinoma and hepatitis B virus infection. The J gene is TRBJ1-1, the V gene TRBV4-1; D gene ambiguous. The CDR3 is CASSHISGVTEAFF. The CDR3 coding sequence is TGCGCCAGCAGCCACATATCTGGAGTCACTGAAGCTTTCTTT.